A selection of T cell receptor beta chains follows, all from one sample in a study of blood T cell repertoires in COVID-19. Repertoires were generated with immunoSEQ multiplex PCR, while TCRdb's copy carries only in-frame clones and drops some. The sample lists about 140,000 clones, approximately 79% seen once, with about 3.6% in the top ten. The sample comprised peripheral blood. The receptors come from a man in his sixties with acute or convalescent COVID-19. The CDR3 runs from the conserved cysteine through the conserved F or W. The D gene is left open where the match is weak. Size is omitted from some rows. Given values are once, few, many or a class for expanded clones.

>TRBJ1-5|-|-|TRBV27
CASSSGHSLGNQPQHF
>TRBJ1-4|few|-|TRBV7-2
CASRQGPTNEKLFF
>TRBJ2-1|few|-|TRBV5-1
CASSLQPTEVYNEQFF
>TRBJ1-1|-|-|TRBV5-1
CASSFLGERGAFF
>TRBJ1-5|few|-|TRBV4-1
CASSQDAGKSNQPQHF
>TRBJ2-1|few|-|TRBV5-1
CASSTGTNSNEQFF
>TRBJ2-7|-|-|TRBV12-3/TRBV12-4
CASSQYRDYEQYF
>TRBJ1-2|-|-|TRBV28
CASSFSQTDTSNYGYTF
>TRBJ2-7|-|-|TRBV27
CASSLSSANSYEQYF
>TRBJ2-4|-|TRBD2|TRBV5-1
CASSLTGLAGAKNIQYF
>TRBJ1-6|-|TRBD1|TRBV25-1
CASSEDTGTGDSPLHF
>TRBJ1-1|-|-|TRBV7-9
CASSLERVSNTEAFF
>TRBJ1-6|-|-|TRBV28
CASSPGHLNSPLHF
>TRBJ1-2|-|-|TRBV3-1/TRBV3-2
CASSQEGRGLYGYTF
>TRBJ1-5|-|-|TRBV28
CASRRTAPYSNQPQHF
>TRBJ1-1|-|-|TRBV6-5
CASSYKQNTEAFF
>TRBJ1-3|-|-|TRBV7-9
CASSLRQTHSGNTIYF
>TRBJ1-2|-|-|TRBV10-3
CAISQYPGDRTF
>TRBJ1-2|-|-|TRBV6-5
CASSYVRGPNYGYTF
>TRBJ1-1|-|TRBD1|TRBV4-3
CASSQDLPGTGGNEGNTEAFF
>TRBJ2-1|-|TRBD1|TRBV30
CAWMGTGNNEQFF
>TRBJ2-1|-|-|TRBV9
CASSPTSRSSYNEQFF
>TRBJ1-2|-|-|TRBV25-1
CASSDDRPYYGYTF
>TRBJ2-1|-|TRBD2|TRBV11-2
CASSLVIAGGSYNEQFF
>TRBJ2-7|-|TRBD1|TRBV2
CASSASIPGQGYYEQYF
>TRBJ1-2|-|-|TRBV4-3
CASRPGVADYGYTF
>TRBJ1-1|-|TRBD1|TRBV3-1/TRBV3-2
CASSRNRGTTEAFF
>TRBJ2-1|-|TRBD2|TRBV7-2
CASSLPSGRLEQFF
>TRBJ2-2|-|TRBD2|TRBV7-8
CASSLATGGRAGELFF
>TRBJ2-5|-|TRBD1|TRBV6-2/TRBV6-3
CASSYDTGQPSHQETQYF
>TRBJ2-2|once|TRBD1|TRBV19
CASSLPRGQEDTGELFF
>TRBJ2-7|-|TRBD1|TRBV5-4
CASSPAGQGSYEQYF
>TRBJ2-7|-|-|TRBV19
CASSIYSGYEQYF
>TRBJ1-3|-|TRBD1|TRBV5-1
CASSIGDRPTDTIYF
>TRBJ1-2|-|-|TRBV2
CASTGPDDNYGYTF
>TRBJ1-6|once|-|TRBV4-1
CASSRGQLESPLHF
>TRBJ2-5|-|-|TRBV7-3
CASSTTLDSTQYF
>TRBJ2-1|-|-|TRBV18
CASSPRGTNSYNEQFF
>TRBJ1-4|-|-|TRBV4-1
CASGEEKLFF
>TRBJ1-1|few|TRBD1|TRBV19
CASSRDRGLYTEAFF
>TRBJ1-2|-|TRBD1|TRBV7-8
CASSLTHGQGGYGYTF
>TRBJ1-1|-|-|TRBV7-3
CASSLTWQGEAFF
>TRBJ1-2|-|TRBD1|TRBV7-9
CASRPPGTGVTYGYTF